This entry lists 23 T cell receptor beta chains sequenced from one sample in a study of vaccination effects on CD4 cells after COVID-19. Clones were sequenced by immunoSEQ multiplex PCR, and TCRdb holds only the in-frame ones, with some missing. The table shows some 79,000 clones, with around 76% occurring only once. In the ViraFEST assay, antigen-specific CD4+ clonotypes were identified by expansion after peptide-pool stimulation. Investigators separated out CD4+ T cells once around 11 days of culture had passed. Their specific antigens are unknown. The material was CD4+ T cells from PBMCs cultured with HCoV-229E spike peptides, obtained before COVID-19 vaccination. These receptors were collected from a human donor who received a COVID-19 vaccine.

The sample holds one count of this clone. This chain links TRBV4-1 with TRBJ2-3; 8 nucleotides match TRBD1. The CDR3 covers 15 residues. CDR1 MGHRA and CDR2 YSYEKL come from the germline V gene. The junction had 6 bases not matched to a gene; V was cut back by 6 bases and J by 1 base. CDR3 bases: TGCGCCAGCAGGGAACAGGGGGTGGGCACAGATACGCAGTATTTT. Its protein is CASREQGVGTDTQYF.

This chain joins TRBV5-3 and TRBJ2-7; D call uncertain. Being an ORF, TRBV5-3 has a function that is uncertain. Trimming took off 1 base at V and 0 bases at J, with 8 bases between the two ends. The CDR3 consists of 14 residues. CDR3 coding DNA: TGTGCCAGAAGCTTGATAGGGCTCTCCTACGAGCAGTACGTC. Protein sequence: CARSLIGLSYEQYV.

In regard to this clone: At the DNA level, this CDR3 is encoded by other sequences in the same sample as well. The CDR3 DNA sequence: TGTGCCAGCAGCGTAGTCGGGAACACCGGGGAGCTGTTTTTT. Its protein product is CASSVVGNTGELFF. The chain recombines TRBV9 with TRBJ2-2, with D uncertain. CDR3 length equals 14 residues. Trimming shortened V by 0 bases and J by 1 base, and 4 bases separated the two germline ends. CDR1 and CDR2 from the germline V gene are SGDLS and YYNGEE. Together with reference TRBV9 and TRBJ2-2, the CDR3 gives the full variable domain: DSGVTQTPKHLITATGQRVTLRCSPRSGDLSVYWYQQSLDQGLQFLIQYYNGEERAKGNILERFSAQQFPDLHSELNLSSLELGDSALYFCASSVVGNTGELFFGEGSRLTVL.

This chain joins TRBV28 and TRBJ2-1; TRBD2 matches at 8 bases. CDR3 length: 17 amino acids. The V segment lost 2 bases and the J segment 0 bases; nucleotides outside the gene matches: 6. Germline assignment: CDR1 MDHEN and CDR2 SYDVKM. The CDR3 bases are TGTGCCAGCAGTTTAGGCGGGGGGACTAGCTCCTACAATGAGCAGTTCTTC. Encoded protein: CASSLGGGTSSYNEQFF. The full variable domain, with the rest looked up from reference TRBV28 and TRBJ2-1, is DVKVTQSSRYLVKRTGEKVFLECVQDMDHENMFWYRQDPGLGLRLIYFSYDVKMKEKGDIPEGYSVSREKKERFSLILESASTNQTSMYLCASSLGGGTSSYNEQFFGPGTRLTVL.

This clone came up a few times. The rearrangement uses TRBV27 and TRBJ2-2; D unresolved. The V end was cut by 3 bases, the J end by 7 bases, with 9 bases between. This CDR3 has 13 residues. The germline V gene has CDR1 MNHEY and CDR2 SMNVEV (reference sequence). The CDR3 region has the DNA TGTGCCAGCAGTTTTGGATCATTCGGGGAGCTGTTTTTT. Translated, it gives CASSFGSFGELFF.

V and J are TRBV10-3 and TRBJ1-6, with D uncertain. The CDR3 is 13 amino acids. The germline V gene has CDR1 ENHRY and CDR2 SYGVKD. V lost 4 bases and J lost 5, with 6 bases in between. The CDR3 sequence: CAISVLDNSPLHF. The CDR3 bases are TGTGCCATCAGTGTTCTAGATAATTCACCCCTCCACTTT.

The sample holds a few counts of this clone. The J gene is TRBJ1-5, the V gene TRBV6-5; 7 bases line up with TRBD1. In germline, CDR1 is MNHEY, CDR2 SVGAGI. The CDR3 sequence is 13 residues long. V lost 11 bases and J lost 7; bases outside the gene matches: 11. CDR3 sequence (DNA): TGTGCCGGAAACAGGGGATCAGGGCAGCCCCAGCATTTT. Its protein is CAGNRGSGQPQHF.

This clone was recorded a few times. V and J are TRBV15 and TRBJ2-1; D is possibly TRBD2 (6 bases). Germline V gene data show CDR1 as LNHNV and CDR2 as YYDKDF (reference sequence). The V and J ends lost 1 base and 1 base respectively, with 8 bases between them. The length of the CDR3 is 15 residues. CDR3 nucleotide sequence: TGTGCCACCAGCAGAGGCGCGGGGTCCTACAATGAGCAGTTCTTC. Residues: CATSRGAGSYNEQFF.

This clone was picked up one time. V and J are TRBV5-4 and TRBJ2-5; 7 bases match TRBD2. Germline V lookup: CDR1 SGHNT, CDR2 YYREEE (reference sequence). CDR3 length equals 14 residues. Unmatched junction bases numbered 1, after V lost 0 bases and J lost 2 bases. The CDR3 sequence is CASSLGGGQETQYF. The CDR3 DNA is TGTGCCAGCAGCTTGGGGGGAGGGCAAGAGACCCAGTACTTC.

This chain links TRBV28 with TRBJ1-6, with D perhaps TRBD1 (6 bases). The CDR3 runs to 14 residues. CDR1 and CDR2 from the germline V gene are MDHEN and SYDVKM. V shed 5 bases and J shed 5 bases, with 10 bases lying between them. The CDR3 is CASSPGTNNSPLHF. DNA for the CDR3: TGTGCCAGCAGTCCCGGGACAAATAATTCACCCCTCCACTTT.

This sequence joins TRBV18 and TRBJ2-7; D may correspond to TRBD1 or TRBD2 (5 bases each). The ends were cut back, 2 bases at V and 4 bases at J, with 6 bases in the middle. Germline assignment: CDR1 KGHSH and CDR2 LQKENI. This CDR3 has 12 residues. The CDR3: CASSPGGYEQYV. In nucleotides, the CDR3 is TGTGCCAGCTCACCAGGGGGTTACGAGCAGTACGTC.

The chain combines TRBV12-3 or TRBV12-4 with TRBJ1-2, with a possible D match to TRBD1 (6 bases). Deletions cut 8 bases from V and 8 bases from J, with 15 bases between. This CDR3 contains 12 residues. Written as DNA, the CDR3 is TGTGCCAGCTCTCAGGGGACGCGGGGCTACACCTTC. Encoded protein: CASSQGTRGYTF.

This clone was detected only a few times. This chain uses TRBV6-4 with TRBJ2-2; 7 bases map to TRBD1. Germline V lookup: CDR1 MRHNA, CDR2 SNTAGT. There are 16 residues in the CDR3. The ends lost 5 bases at V and 1 base at J; junction bases unmatched: 7. The CDR3 sequence is CASSKKGQRNTGELFF. CDR3 coding DNA: TGTGCCAGCAGTAAGAAGGGACAGAGGAACACCGGGGAGCTGTTTTTT.

This clone has only a few counts. The CDR3 DNA reads TGTGCCAGCAGTTTACTAGGGACAGGGTCGCAAGAGACCCAGTACTTC. This encodes CASSLLGTGSQETQYF. The rearrangement joins TRBV28 to TRBJ2-5; the match to TRBD1 covers 9 bases. Unmatched junction bases numbered 6, after V lost 2 bases and J lost 2 bases. Germline CDR1 MDHEN, CDR2 SYDVKM. The CDR3 has 16 residues.

The chain uses TRBV6-5 and TRBJ1-2, with D possibly being TRBD1 (6 bases). V was trimmed by 5 bases and J by 2 bases, leaving 12 bases between them. The germline V gene has CDR1 MNHEY and CDR2 SVGAGI. The CDR3 consists of 14 residues. CDR3 amino acids: CASSIWDTNYGYTF. The DNA of the CDR3 is TGTGCCAGCAGTATTTGGGACACCAACTATGGCTACACCTTC.

This chain connects TRBV7-3 to TRBJ2-2; TRBD2 matches 15 bases. The CDR3 is 19 residues long. V dropped 4 bases and J dropped 4; count of bases not matched to a gene: 10. Germline CDR1 reads SGHTA; CDR2 reads FQGTGA. CDR3 nucleotide sequence: TGTGCCAGCAGCTCCTCGGGGACTAGCGGGGGGAGGGGCACCGGGGAGCTGTTTTTT. Encoded protein: CASSSSGTSGGRGTGELFF.

This rearrangement joins TRBV6-5 to TRBJ1-6; unclear D gene. V shed 4 bases and J shed 0 bases, with 7 bases lying between them. The CDR3 has 15 amino acids. Germline values: CDR1 MNHEY, CDR2 SVGAGI. CDR3 residues: CASSLESSYNSPLHF. The CDR3 DNA is TGTGCCAGCAGTTTGGAGAGCTCCTATAATTCACCCCTCCACTTT.

The chain employs TRBV28 and TRBJ2-5; D is unclear. Germline V CDR1 and CDR2: MDHEN, SYDVKM. The CDR3 is 12 amino acids. Trimming cost V 6 bases and J 5 bases, with 10 bases left between them. The CDR3 nucleotides are TGTGCCAGCAGGGAAGGCCGGGAGACCCAGTACTTC. Residues: CASREGRETQYF.

J is TRBJ1-5 and V is TRBV27; D is ambiguous. Per germline, CDR1 MNHEY and CDR2 SMNVEV (reference sequence). Trimming stripped 1 base from V and 6 bases from J, with 19 bases between. The CDR3 runs 17 residues. The CDR3 protein is CASSLFGVHNQFQPQHF. The CDR3, as DNA: TGTGCCAGCAGTTTATTCGGGGTTCATAATCAGTTTCAGCCCCAGCATTTT.

This clone occurred once. This chain links TRBV5-1 with TRBJ2-5; 10 bases line up with TRBD1. CDR3 length: 15 amino acids. In germline, CDR1 is SGHRS, CDR2 YFSETQ. The V gene end was trimmed by 3 bases and the J gene end by 3 bases; junction bases not matched to a gene: 5. The CDR3, as DNA: TGCGCCAGCAGCTCCGCCGGGACAGGGGAAGAGACCCAGTACTTC. Translating gives CASSSAGTGEETQYF. The entire variable domain, with the rest obtained from reference TRBV5-1 and TRBJ2-5, is as follows: KAGVTQTPRYLIKTRGQQVTLSCSPISGHRSVSWYQQTPGQGLQFLFEYFSETQRNKGNFPGRFSGRQFSNSRSEMNVSTLELGDSALYLCASSSAGTGEETQYFGPGTRLLVL.

In its sample, this clone was seen a few times. The chain recombines TRBV7-8 with TRBJ1-5; unclear D gene. V was shortened by 2 bases and J by 0 bases, with 8 bases between the two germline ends. The CDR3 totals 15 residues. In germline, CDR1 is SGHVS, CDR2 FQNEAQ. The CDR3 DNA follows: TGTGCCAGCAGCTTAAGCACGTATAGCAATCAGCCCCAGCATTTT. This translates into CASSLSTYSNQPQHF.

The rearrangement links TRBV2 to TRBJ2-2; 10 positions agree with TRBD1. V gave up 5 bases and J gave up 7 bases; unmatched junction bases: 4. The CDR3 runs 14 residues. CDR1 and CDR2 from the germline V gene are SNHLY and FYNNEI. As DNA, the CDR3 is TGTGCCAGCAGTCCGGGACAGGGGAACGGGGAGCTGTTTTTT. Amino acids: CASSPGQGNGELFF.

The V and J genes are TRBV6-4 and TRBJ1-6; 7 bases match TRBD1. V shed 4 bases, J shed 7 bases, and the junction held 10 bases outside the gene matches. This CDR3 has 16 residues. Germline assignment: CDR1 MRHNA and CDR2 SNTAGT. CDR3 in DNA: TGTGCCAGCAGTGCGACGGGACAGAGTTTGAATTCACCCCTCCACTTT. Translating gives CASSATGQSLNSPLHF.